The entry below describes one T cell receptor beta chain. The source of the sample is a study of CD8+ T cells in alopecia areata. The germline gives CDR1 SGHAT, CDR2 FQDESV (reference sequence). This CDR3 has 13 amino acids. J gave up 9 bases and V 5 bases, and 7 bases lay outside the gene matches. Extracted RNA was reverse transcribed into cDNA, the sequencing template. Sequenced by immunoSEQ multiplex PCR; TCRdb stores in-frame clones only, minus some. The table lists about 170,000 clones, roughly 70% of them singletons. Peripheral blood samples and lesional scalp punch biopsies were obtained from alopecia areata patients.

The sequencing used CD8+ T cells sorted from blood, collected at week 0. This receptor was obtained from a human donor with alopecia areata. The V and J genes are TRBV11-1 and TRBJ2-1; 7 bases are a match to TRBD1. The CDR3 here is CASSHTGESEQFF. The CDR3, as DNA: TGTGCCAGCAGCCACACAGGGGAAAGTGAGCAGTTCTTC. The full variable domain, rest sourced from reference TRBV11-1 and TRBJ2-1, is EAEVAQSPRYKITEKSQAVAFWCDPISGHATLYWYRQILGQGPELLVQFQDESVVDDSQLPKDRFSAERLKGVDSTLKIQPAELGDSAMYLCASSHTGESEQFFGPGTRLTVL.